The 14 T cell receptor beta chains below all came from one sample that was sequenced in a study of blood T cell repertoires in COVID-19. The method was immunoSEQ multiplex PCR; TCRdb's version includes in-frame clones alone and lacks a portion of them. The table shows about 400,000 clones, with around nine tenths occurring only once. Sequences were obtained from PBMCs or T cells enriched from blood (not recorded which). These receptors were collected from a woman aged 30 to 39 with acute COVID-19.

The chain joins TRBV29-1 to TRBJ2-7, with 8 bases aligning to TRBD1. After removal of 0 bases from V and 7 bases from J, the junction contained 8 bases not matched to a gene. Germline-derived CDR1 and CDR2 are SQVTM and ANQGSEA. This CDR3 contains 14 residues. Here the CDR3 reads CSVEDWTGSGEQYF. DNA for the CDR3: TGCAGCGTTGAAGACTGGACAGGGTCGGGGGAGCAGTACTTC.

The V and J genes are TRBV24-1 and TRBJ1-5, with TRBD1 identical over 7 bases. This CDR3 region has 14 residues. Germline CDR1 KGHDR, CDR2 SFDVKD. V lost 4 bases and J lost 10; bases outside the gene matches: 9. This CDR3 reads CATSEGGRDHPQHF. The CDR3 nucleotides are TGTGCCACCAGTGAAGGGGGCAGGGACCATCCCCAGCATTTT.

This chain connects TRBV2 to TRBJ2-3; 10 bases line up with TRBD2. Germline CDR1 reads SNHLY; CDR2 reads FYNNEI. J gave up 5 bases and V 0 bases, and 2 bases lay outside the gene matches. CDR3 length equals 15 residues. The chain's CDR3 is CASSEASGGRDTQYF. The CDR3 DNA sequence: TGTGCCAGCAGTGAAGCTAGCGGGGGGCGAGATACGCAGTATTTT.

This chain joins TRBV3-1 (or the pseudogene TRBV3-2) and TRBJ1-1; TRBD1 matches 10 bases. In germline, CDR1 is LGHDT, CDR2 YNNKEL (reference sequence). V trimming: 5 bases; J trimming: 3 bases; junction bases outside the gene matches: 6. CDR3 length equals 15 residues. As DNA, the CDR3 is TGTGCCAGCAGCTCACGGGACAGGGGACACACTGAAGCTTTCTTT. It yields the protein CASSSRDRGHTEAFF.

This clone came up once. V and J are TRBV5-1 and TRBJ2-5; perhaps TRBD1 as D (6 bases). The CDR3 has 16 residues. CDR1 is SGHRS, CDR2 YFSETQ, per germline. V dropped 2 bases and J dropped 5 bases, with 19 bases sitting between them. CDR3 region: CASSLRPDQGWETQYF. In nucleotides, the CDR3 is TGCGCCAGCAGCTTACGGCCGGATCAGGGGTGGGAGACCCAGTACTTC.

This clone came up once. The chain has TRBV6-5 and TRBJ1-2, with TRBD1 as a possible D gene (5 bases). The CDR3 length is 14 residues. The V gene's germline CDR1 is MNHEY and CDR2 SVGAGI. V was clipped by 7 bases and J by 1 base, with 13 bases between them. In DNA, the CDR3 is TGTGCCAGCAAGGTTTTTCAGGGTAACTATGGCTACACCTTC. It encodes CASKVFQGNYGYTF.

V is TRBV14 and J is TRBJ2-6, with unresolved D. The CDR3 totals 17 residues. The V gene's germline CDR1 is SGHDN and CDR2 FVKESK. V was shortened by 0 bases and J by 3 bases, with 12 bases between the two germline ends. The CDR3 nucleotides are TGTGCCAGCAGCCAAGATCTGAGAATAAGTGGGGCCAACGTCCTGACTTTC. It specifies CASSQDLRISGANVLTF.

The chain combines TRBV25-1 with TRBJ2-1; TRBD2 aligns across 13 bases. Per the germline V gene, CDR1 is MGHDK and CDR2 is SYGVNS. V lost 0 bases to trimming and J lost 5 bases; unmatched junction nucleotides: 4. The CDR3 contains 17 residues. CDR3 DNA sequence: TGTGCCAGCAGTGAATATGGTGGGACTAGCGGGGACAATGAGCAGTTCTTC. It codes for CASSEYGGTSGDNEQFF.

The chain carries TRBV7-3 and TRBJ1-2; tentative D call: TRBD1 (5 bases). The CDR3 is 13 residues long. Germline CDR1 is SGHTA and CDR2 is FQGTGA. V was trimmed by 5 bases and J by 7 bases, leaving 14 bases between them. CDR3 region: CASSARAGSGYTF. CDR3 sequence (DNA): TGTGCCAGCAGCGCCAGGGCGGGGTCTGGCTACACCTTC.

The chain employs TRBV10-3 and TRBJ1-2; TRBD1 agrees at 9 bases. From germline, CDR1 is ENHRY and CDR2 SYGVKD. After removal of 4 bases from V and 2 bases from J, the junction contained 8 bases not matched to a gene. CDR3 length: 16 amino acids. CDR3 in amino acids: CAISVKEGQGNYGYTF. CDR3 coding DNA: TGTGCCATCAGTGTAAAGGAGGGACAGGGAAACTATGGCTACACCTTC.

The rearrangement links TRBV5-4 to TRBJ1-2; 12 positions match TRBD1. Germline CDR1 is SGHNT and CDR2 is YYREEE (reference sequence). The CDR3 is 15 residues long. J gave up 8 bases and V 5 bases, and 10 bases lay outside the gene matches. DNA for the CDR3: TGTGCCAGCAGTTTTAATACCGGGACAGGGGGCGGCTACACCTTC. Translating gives CASSFNTGTGGGYTF. Full variable domain (rest looked up from reference TRBV5-4 and TRBJ1-2): ETGVTQSPTHLIKTRGQQVTLRCSSQSGHNTVSWYQQALGQGPQFIFQYYREEENGRGNFPPRFSGLQFPNYSSELNVNALELDDSALYLCASSFNTGTGGGYTFGSGTRLTVV.

This clone was seen a single time. The V and J genes are TRBV29-1 and TRBJ1-4; TRBD1 matches at 9 bases. The germline V gene encodes CDR1 SQVTM and CDR2 ANQGSEA. This CDR3 is 14 amino acids long. The V segment lost 3 bases and the J segment 8 bases; nucleotides outside the gene matches: 7. CDR3 in amino acids: CSVDLGQGGEKLFF. CDR3 nucleotide sequence: TGCAGCGTTGATTTGGGACAGGGCGGGGAAAAACTGTTTTTT.

The V gene is TRBV10-3, the J gene TRBJ1-1; TRBD1 matches at 7 bases. The CDR3 sequence is 14 residues long. V lost 3 bases to trimming and J lost 4 bases; unmatched junction nucleotides: 5. From germline, CDR1 is ENHRY and CDR2 SYGVKD. CDR3 residues: CAISDVPGGTEAFF. CDR3 DNA: TGTGCCATCAGTGACGTGCCAGGGGGCACTGAAGCTTTCTTT.

This chain links TRBV2 with TRBJ1-5; D gene unclear. V was pared by 6 bases and J by 6 bases, with 24 bases between. The CDR3 sequence is 17 residues long. CDR1 is SNHLY and CDR2 is FYNNEI in the germline V gene. In DNA, the CDR3 is TGTGCCAGCAGCCACAACCTAATAGAAGGAGGGTTTCAGCCCCAGCATTTT. This gives the protein CASSHNLIEGGFQPQHF. Full variable domain (missing parts from reference TRBV2 and TRBJ1-5): EPEVTQTPSHQVTQMGQEVILRCVPISNHLYFYWYRQILGQKVEFLVSFYNNEISEKSEIFDDQFSVERPDGSNFTLKIRSTKLEDSAMYFCASSHNLIEGGFQPQHFGDGTRLSIL.